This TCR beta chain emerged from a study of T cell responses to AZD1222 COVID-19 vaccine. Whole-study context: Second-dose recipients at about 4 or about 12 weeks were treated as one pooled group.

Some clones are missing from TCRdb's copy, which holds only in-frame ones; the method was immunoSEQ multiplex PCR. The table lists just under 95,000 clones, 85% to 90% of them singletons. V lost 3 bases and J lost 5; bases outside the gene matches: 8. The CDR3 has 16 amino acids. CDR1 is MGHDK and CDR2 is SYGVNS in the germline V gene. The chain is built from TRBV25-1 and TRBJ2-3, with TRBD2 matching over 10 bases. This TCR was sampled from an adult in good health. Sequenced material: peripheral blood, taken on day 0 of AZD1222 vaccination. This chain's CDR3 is CASSERAGGPGDTQYF. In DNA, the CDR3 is TGTGCCAGCAGTGAGAGAGCGGGGGGGCCCGGAGATACGCAGTATTTT.